This T cell receptor beta chain derives from a study of PD-1 blockade in classical Hodgkin lymphoma. CDR1 and CDR2 (germline): SQVTM, ANQGSEA. V shed 6 bases and J shed 2 bases, with 16 bases lying between them. The CDR3 runs to 14 residues. Here immunoSEQ multiplex PCR was the method, and the copy in TCRdb shows in-frame clones only, minus some. Here the sample spans around 50,000 clones, approximately 91% being singletons. Time point reported: newly diagnosed, previously untreated cHL patient sample. Sequenced sample: peripheral blood mononuclear cells (PBMCs). This sequence was found in a human donor with classical Hodgkin lymphoma. This chain uses TRBV29-1 with TRBJ1-1; D is unresolved. The CDR3 bases are TGCAGCGTGGGGTCGCGAAAAGTCAACACTGAAGCTTTCTTT. Its protein is CSVGSRKVNTEAFF.